One sample yielded the 16 T cell receptor beta chains listed below, sequenced in a study of blood T cell repertoires in COVID-19. Assay used: immunoSEQ multiplex PCR; TCRdb lists only in-frame clones, some missing. Here the sample spans 60,000 or so clones, roughly 90% being singletons. The source material was peripheral blood. All receptors come from a man aged 55 to 70 with active COVID-19.

The genes are TRBV28 and TRBJ2-2; 10 bases fit TRBD1. There are 17 residues in the CDR3. Germline lookup yields CDR1 MDHEN and CDR2 SYDVKM. Trimming cost V 3 bases and J 7 bases; bases outside gene matches: 11. The CDR3 sequence is CASSFRSGQGNDGELFF. The CDR3 DNA reads as TGTGCCAGCAGTTTCCGGTCGGGACAGGGGAATGACGGGGAGCTGTTTTTT.

V is TRBV12-3 or TRBV12-4 and J is TRBJ1-5; tentative D call: TRBD1 (5 bases). This CDR3 region has 12 residues. Trimming left V 6 bases short and J 3 bases short, with 6 bases between. The CDR3 nucleotides read TGTGCCAGCAGCAGGGTCAATCAGCCCCAGCATTTT. Translation: CASSRVNQPQHF.

The chain employs TRBV10-1 and TRBJ2-1, with 9 bases lining up with TRBD2. V shed 5 bases, J shed 8 bases, and the junction held 16 bases outside the gene matches. CDR3 length: 17 amino acids. Per germline, CDR1 WNHNN and CDR2 SYGVQD (reference sequence). Here the CDR3 reads CASSSPLRGRAEDEQFF. CDR3 sequence (DNA): TGCGCCAGCAGTTCCCCTCTACGCGGGAGGGCCGAGGATGAGCAGTTCTTC.

This clone has only a few counts. The chain links TRBV18 to TRBJ2-7, with 8 bases identical to TRBD2. V shed 5 bases, J shed 3 bases, and the junction held 3 bases outside the gene matches. The germline V gene encodes CDR1 KGHSH and CDR2 LQKENI. This CDR3 has 13 amino acids. CDR3 amino acids: CASSTGTSYEQYF. The DNA of the CDR3 is TGTGCCAGCTCAACCGGGACTAGCTACGAGCAGTACTTC.

V is TRBV7-8 and J is TRBJ2-5; weak D call: TRBD1 (8 bases). The CDR3 length is 15 residues. Trimming took off 1 base at V and 3 bases at J, with 12 bases between the two ends. From germline, CDR1 is SGHVS and CDR2 FQNEAQ. CDR3 in DNA: TGTGCCAGCAGCTTAGGAGCGGGACAGGAAGAGACCCAGTACTTC. Its protein is CASSLGAGQEETQYF.

CDR3 sequence reads: CASTGGLDTQYF. The CDR3 region has the DNA TGTGCCAGTACAGGGGGCTTAGATACGCAGTATTTT. This chain joins TRBV28 and TRBJ2-3; 9 positions match TRBD1. With 9 bases clipped from V and 5 bases from J, the junction kept 3 bases outside the gene matches. The germline CDR1 and CDR2 sequences are MDHEN and SYDVKM. The length of the CDR3 is 12 residues.

This clone was counted between two and nine times. The chain combines TRBV9 with TRBJ2-5, with TRBD1 matching 8 bases. Germline V gene data show CDR1 as SGDLS and CDR2 as YYNGEE. V lost 4 bases, J lost 5 bases, and 7 bases stayed unmatched. This CDR3 spans 14 amino acids. The DNA for the CDR3 is TGTGCCAGCAGCCCCCGGGACAGGAGGGAGACCCAGTACTTC. This encodes CASSPRDRRETQYF.

The gene calls are TRBV30 and TRBJ1-5; 7 nucleotides align to TRBD1. CDR1 and CDR2 (germline): GTSNPN, SVGIG (reference sequence). This CDR3 is built from 15 residues. V lost 0 bases to trimming and J lost 4 bases; unmatched junction nucleotides: 6. CDR3 nucleotides: TGTGCCTGGAGTGTACTGGGACAGAGAAATCAGCCCCAGCATTTT. This codes for CAWSVLGQRNQPQHF.

The genes are TRBV18 and TRBJ1-2, with TRBD1 identical over 7 bases. CDR1 KGHSH and CDR2 LQKENI come from the germline V gene. The V and J ends lost 3 bases and 2 bases, in that order; junction bases with no gene match: 12. This CDR3 region has 17 residues. The DNA for the CDR3 is TGTGCCAGCTCACCTGGGCCGGGGACAGCCCGGAACTATGGCTACACCTTC. Protein: CASSPGPGTARNYGYTF.

The V call is TRBV5-1, the J call TRBJ2-5; 13 bases line up with TRBD2. Per the germline V gene, CDR1 is SGHRS and CDR2 is YFSETQ. The CDR3 is 16 residues long. Losses at the gene ends were 7 bases for V and 4 bases for J; bases not matched to a gene: 10. For the CDR3, the DNA is TGCGCCAGCCGCTCTAGACTAGCGGGAGGATCAGAGACCCAGTACTTC. This sequence encodes CASRSRLAGGSETQYF.

The V call is TRBV7-2, the J call TRBJ2-1, with 7 bases fitting TRBD2. Germline trimming cut 3 bases from V and 4 bases from J; bases unmatched to any gene: 3. CDR3 size: 14 residues. The germline V gene encodes CDR1 SGHTA and CDR2 FQGNSA. The CDR3: CASSLGTTYNEQFF. CDR3 nucleotides: TGTGCCAGCAGCTTGGGGACTACGTACAATGAGCAGTTCTTC.

The chain links TRBV27 to TRBJ2-7; D is perhaps TRBD2 (7 bases). CDR1 is MNHEY, CDR2 SMNVEV, per germline (reference sequence). Between the trimmed V and J ends, which lost 0 bases and 1 base, there was a span of 13 bases. The CDR3 runs 16 residues. CDR3 sequence: CASSLSLRGTSYEQYF. As DNA, the CDR3 is TGTGCCAGCAGTTTATCTCTGCGGGGGACATCCTACGAGCAGTACTTC.

J is TRBJ2-7 and V is TRBV28, with 9 nucleotides matching TRBD1. The CDR3 runs 15 residues. Germline CDR1 is MDHEN and CDR2 is SYDVKM. Germline trimming cut 0 bases from V and 4 bases from J; bases unmatched to any gene: 4. The CDR3 reads CASSLWGQGDYEQYF. The DNA of the CDR3 is TGTGCCAGCAGTTTATGGGGACAGGGTGATTACGAGCAGTACTTC.

This clone was detected only once. J is TRBJ1-2 and V is TRBV21-1; the table's D call, TRBD1, has no DNA check behind it. TRBV21-1 is given as a pseudogene. The CDR3 extends over 14 amino acids. Here the CDR3 reads CARPGTGGSWGYTF. The CDR3 DNA is TGTGCCAGGCCGGGGACAGGGGGATCTTGGGGCTACACCTTC.

This chain joins TRBV3-1 (or the pseudogene TRBV3-2) and TRBJ2-2, with D possibly TRBD2 on 5 matching bases. V lost 3 bases, J lost 5 bases, and 16 bases lay in between. Looked up from germline, CDR1 is LGHDT and CDR2 is YNNKEL (reference sequence). There are 16 residues in the CDR3. The DNA of the CDR3 is TGTGCCAGCAGCCAGGCACAGTTTCGGGGTACCGGGGAGCTGTTTTTT. This gives the protein CASSQAQFRGTGELFF.

V is TRBV4-2 and J is TRBJ2-3; D may be TRBD1 (6 bases). Germline V gene lookup returns CDR1 LGHNA and CDR2 YNFKEQ. There are 17 residues in the CDR3. V lost 2 bases and J lost 5, with 20 bases in between. CDR3 sequence (DNA): TGTGCCAGCAGCCAAACCCCCAAAGGGGGTGGGGGAGATACGCAGTATTTT. This gives the protein CASSQTPKGGGGDTQYF.